The 20 T cell receptor beta chains given below trace back to one sample, sequenced in a study of regulatory T cells in long-lasting Graves disease. Time point indicated: newly diagnosed GD, antithyroid drugs for less than 3 months. With RNA extracted from PBMCs as input, the TCR library was made. According to the study, TCR beta libraries were built with iRepertoire HTBI primers and CDR3-region Arm-PCR. MiXCR, applied by TCRdb to the multiplex PCR reads, yields one record per CDR3 protein. The sample has about 350,000 distinct CDR3 sequences, around 17% seen once. Another study also made use of these data, one on T cells in Graves' hyperthyroidism and ophthalmopathy.

The source material was peripheral blood mononuclear cells (PBMCs), sampled at new diagnosis, from a patient treated with antithyroid drugs. These receptors all come from a man in his forties with Graves disease.

This clonotype was found many times. The V gene is TRBV5-1, the J gene TRBJ1-1; 10 nucleotides match TRBD1. The germline V gene has CDR1 SGHRS and CDR2 YFSETQ. CDR3 length: 16 amino acids. The V segment lost 2 bases and the J segment 4 bases; nucleotides outside the gene matches: 8. CDR3 DNA: TGCGCCAGCAGCTTAGGTCTTGGACAGGGGGGCACTGAAGCTTTCTTT. Translation gives CASSLGLGQGGTEAFF.

In this sample, this clonotype turned up once. A read error is possible here, since a much larger clone lies one base away. V usage is TRBV3-1 and J usage is TRBJ2-5; D uncertain. The DNA end is a closer match to TRBJ2-1, so the J assignment may be wrong. The CDR3 is made up of 15 amino acids. Germline V lookup: CDR1 LGHDT, CDR2 YNNKEL (reference sequence). The CDR3: CTSSQGVISWGEQFF. The DNA for the CDR3 is TGTACCAGCAGCCAAGGCGTTATCAGTTGGGGTGAGCAGTTCTTC.

This clonotype occurred many times. A much larger clone differs from this one at a single base, so this may be a read error. The J gene is TRBJ2-1, the V gene TRBV28; 7 bases are shared with TRBD2. The CDR3 totals 17 residues. The germline gives CDR1 MDHEN, CDR2 SYDVKM. The V segment lost 3 bases and the J segment 4 bases; nucleotides outside the gene matches: 12. The CDR3 region has the DNA TGTGCCAGCAGTTTCCCCTCGGACGGGGGGAATTACAATGAGCAGTTCTTC. Translated, it gives CASSFPSDGGNYNEQFF.

This clonotype was seen a handful of times. V and J are TRBV20-1 and TRBJ1-3, with D possibly matching TRBD1 (5 bases). The V end lost 3 bases, the J end lost 0 bases, and 9 bases lay between the germline ends. This CDR3 has 14 residues. Per the germline V gene, CDR1 is DFQATT and CDR2 is SNEGSKA (reference sequence). CDR3 bases: TGCAGTGCTAGGGGACCGTTCTCTGGAAACACCATATATTTT. Protein product: CSARGPFSGNTIYF.

This clonotype was observed many times. The rearrangement joins TRBV5-1 to TRBJ2-1; 9 bases line up with TRBD1. Germline V gene lookup returns CDR1 SGHRS and CDR2 YFSETQ. J gave up 6 bases and V 4 bases, and 11 bases lay outside the gene matches. This CDR3 comprises 16 residues. CDR3 in amino acids: CASSPGDDRGSNEQFF. As DNA, the CDR3 is TGCGCCAGCAGCCCGGGGGACGACAGGGGGTCCAATGAGCAGTTCTTC.

This chain joins TRBV4-1 and TRBJ1-5, with a possible D match to TRBD1 (5 bases). The CDR3 spans 17 residues. Germline CDR1 reads MGHRA; CDR2 reads YSYEKL. Trimming pared 4 bases from V and 4 bases from J, leaving 20 bases between. The chain's CDR3 is CASSPIKGLTGNQPQHF. The CDR3 nucleotides read TGCGCCAGCAGCCCTATCAAGGGACTGACTGGGAATCAGCCCCAGCATTTT.

This clonotype showed up many times. This chain connects TRBV6-1 to TRBJ1-1, with unresolved D. The length of the CDR3 is 16 residues. Trimming took off 0 bases at V and 4 bases at J, with 15 bases between the two ends. CDR1 is MNHNS and CDR2 is SASEGT in the germline V gene. CDR3 sequence (DNA): TGTGCCAGCAGTGAAGCGCTTCGAGCGGTGGGCACTGAAGCTTTCTTT. Its protein is CASSEALRAVGTEAFF.

There are many counts of this clonotype. J is TRBJ1-2 and V is TRBV3-1; D call uncertain. The CDR3 totals 14 residues. V was cut by 4 bases and J by 8 bases, with 17 bases left in between. Germline CDR1 LGHDT, CDR2 YNNKEL (reference sequence). The CDR3 loop reads CASSRGLAGVGYTF. As DNA, the CDR3 is TGTGCCAGCAGCCGCGGACTTGCCGGGGTGGGCTACACCTTC.

This clonotype was detected ten times or more. The V call is TRBV7-9, the J call TRBJ2-7; D is uncertain. From germline, CDR1 is SEHNR and CDR2 FQNEAQ (reference sequence). The CDR3 totals 14 residues. V dropped 2 bases and J dropped 0 bases, with 8 bases sitting between them. The CDR3 sequence is CASSLTYSSYEQYF. The CDR3 bases are TGTGCCAGCAGCTTAACGTACAGCTCCTACGAGCAGTACTTC.

This clonotype was recorded only once. V is TRBV12-3 or TRBV12-4 and J is TRBJ2-4; D is unclear. V lost 7 bases to trimming and J lost 8 bases, with 12 bases between them. The CDR3 is 12 amino acids. CDR3 in amino acids: CASIERFDIQYF. The DNA of the CDR3 is TGTGCCAGCATTGAGAGGTTCGACATTCAGTACTTC.

This clonotype showed up many times. The CDR3 coding sequence is TGTGCCAGCAGTTCCCGGAACTCCTACGAGCAGTACTTC. Protein product: CASSSRNSYEQYF. V usage is TRBV28 and J usage is TRBJ2-7; D is unresolved. Germline CDR1 reads MDHEN; CDR2 reads SYDVKM. CDR3 length: 13 amino acids. The V gene lost 4 bases and the J gene lost 0 bases, with 7 bases spanning the gap.

This clonotype was counted many times. This sequence joins TRBV24-1 and TRBJ2-3; D is possibly TRBD1 (6 bases). The CDR3 is 14 residues long. Germline CDR1 reads KGHDR; CDR2 reads SFDVKD. V lost 7 bases and J lost 1, with 11 bases in between. CDR3 protein: CATSETGGTDTQYF. The DNA of the CDR3 is TGTGCCACCAGCGAGACAGGAGGCACAGATACGCAGTATTTT.

This clonotype was seen at least ten times. The rearrangement joins TRBV5-1 to TRBJ2-3, with D perhaps assigned TRBD1 or TRBD2 (5 bases each). The CDR3 is 15 amino acids. The germline CDR1 and CDR2 sequences are SGHRS and YFSETQ. Trimming cost V 0 bases and J 2 bases, with 10 bases left between them. CDR3 sequence: CASSLDRGHTDTQYF. In DNA, the CDR3 is TGCGCCAGCAGCTTGGACCGGGGCCACACAGATACGCAGTATTTT.

This clonotype was seen many times. The V gene is TRBV30, the J gene TRBJ2-7, with a weak D call TRBD2 (6 bases). This CDR3 has 12 amino acids. V lost 2 bases to trimming and J lost 5 bases, with 10 bases between them. Looked up from germline, CDR1 is GTSNPN and CDR2 is SVGIG (reference sequence). In nucleotides, the CDR3 is TGTGCCTGGAGTCGGGACTGGGACGAGCAGTACTTC. As protein: CAWSRDWDEQYF.

This clonotype appeared many times. The chain employs TRBV5-1 and TRBJ2-1; possibly TRBD1 for D (6 bases). From germline, CDR1 is SGHRS and CDR2 YFSETQ. V was trimmed by 1 base and J by 1 base, leaving 9 bases between them. The CDR3 has 15 residues. The CDR3 DNA is TGCGCCAGCAGCTTGTATGGACAGTCCTACAATGAGCAGTTCTTC. This codes for CASSLYGQSYNEQFF.

The CDR3 protein is CASSLEVVAYTQYF. As DNA, the CDR3 is TGTGCCAGCAGCTTAGAAGTGGTAGCTTATACGCAGTATTTT. The chain is built from TRBV11-2 and TRBJ2-3; D gene uncertain. From germline, CDR1 is SGHAT and CDR2 FQNNGV. This CDR3 is built from 14 residues. Trimming removed 0 bases at V and 7 bases at J, with 11 bases between.

The chain joins TRBV4-1 to TRBJ1-5, with a tentative D call TRBD1 (5 bases). The ends were cut back, 4 bases at V and 4 bases at J, with 17 bases in the middle. Germline V lookup: CDR1 MGHRA, CDR2 YSYEKL. CDR3 length: 16 amino acids. Here the CDR3 DNA reads TGCGCCAGCAGCCCCTTAGGAGAAGGGGAAAATCAGCCCCAGCATTTT. The encoded protein is CASSPLGEGENQPQHF.

This clonotype was observed at least ten times. The J gene is TRBJ2-5, the V gene TRBV7-3, with a weak D call TRBD2 (7 bases). Deletions cut 5 bases from V and 4 bases from J, with 11 bases between. Per the germline V gene, CDR1 is SGHTA and CDR2 is FQGTGA. The CDR3 length is 13 residues. The CDR3 region is CASSRGGPETQYF. CDR3 nucleotide sequence: TGTGCCAGCAGCAGGGGGGGGCCAGAGACCCAGTACTTC.

This chain uses TRBV5-1 with TRBJ2-3, with 7 nucleotides matching TRBD1. Germline-derived CDR1 and CDR2 are SGHRS and YFSETQ. The length of the CDR3 is 15 residues. Trimming took 8 bases from V and 0 from J; bases not matched to a gene: 9. The CDR3 bases are TGCGCCAGTTCAACCCTGGGACAGAGCACAGATACGCAGTATTTT. This encodes CASSTLGQSTDTQYF.

This chain joins TRBV4-3 and TRBJ2-2, with TRBD2 matching 7 bases. Germline CDR1 is LGHNA and CDR2 is YSLEER. V lost 5 bases and J lost 1; bases outside the gene matches: 7. This CDR3 is 16 amino acids long. CDR3 sequence: CASSVRTSRNTGELFF. In nucleotides, the CDR3 is TGCGCCAGCAGCGTCCGGACTAGTAGGAACACCGGGGAGCTGTTTTTT.